Below are 20 T cell receptor beta chains sequenced from a single sample in a study of T cells in Graves' hyperthyroidism and ophthalmopathy. RNA transcripts yielded amplified TCR beta CDR3 regions. The HTBI primer set drove a first-round RT-PCR of the TCR CDR3. TCRdb used MiXCR to reprocess the multiplex PCR reads, holding one entry per CDR3 protein. The data show 400,000 to 550,000 distinct CDR3 sequences, around 24% seen once. The sequencing input was blood. These receptors were obtained from a woman aged 25 to 45 with Graves' ophthalmopathy.

This clonotype showed up many times. The V call is TRBV20-1, the J call TRBJ2-7; D is unclear. Trimming shortened V by 0 bases and J by 6 bases, and 6 bases separated the two germline ends. CDR1 is DFQATT, CDR2 SNEGSKA, per germline (reference sequence). The CDR3 length is 11 residues. The CDR3 spells CSARDPPEQYF. The CDR3 DNA sequence: TGCAGTGCTAGAGATCCCCCCGAGCAGTACTTC.

This clonotype was recorded at least ten times. The chain has TRBV19 and TRBJ2-7; TRBD1 agrees at 9 bases. The J segment lost 2 bases and the V segment lost 8 bases, leaving 4 bases of the junction unmatched. CDR1 is LNHDA, CDR2 SQIVND, per germline (reference sequence). The CDR3 has 13 amino acids. The CDR3 region has the DNA TGTGCCAGTGGGACAGGGACCCCCTACGAGCAGTACTTC. As protein: CASGTGTPYEQYF.

This clonotype showed up many times. This chain uses TRBV7-6 with TRBJ2-5; a weak D match, TRBD2 (5 bases). This CDR3 is built from 15 residues. V lost 0 bases and J 1 base, leaving 9 bases between the germline ends. Germline V gene lookup returns CDR1 SGHVS and CDR2 FNYEAQ. The CDR3 sequence: CASSLAPSSQETQYF. The CDR3 DNA sequence: TGTGCCAGCAGCTTAGCGCCTAGCAGCCAAGAGACCCAGTACTTC.

This clonotype was observed a few times. The genes are TRBV6-1 and TRBJ1-1; 8 bases match TRBD1. The germline gives CDR1 MNHNS, CDR2 SASEGT. The CDR3 totals 14 residues. J lost 3 bases, V lost 6 bases, and 6 bases had no gene match. The CDR3 reads CASRELQGDTEAFF. The CDR3 coding sequence is TGTGCCAGCAGAGAACTACAGGGGGACACTGAAGCTTTCTTT.

The chain joins TRBV6-5 to TRBJ2-7; TRBD2 might be the D (6 bases). Germline assignment: CDR1 MNHEY and CDR2 SVGAGI. The CDR3 length is 17 residues. Deletions cut 0 bases from V and 7 bases from J, with 22 bases between. Here the CDR3 DNA reads TGTGCCAGCAGTTACTCGCTCTGGAGGGCCGTCTCGGGAGAGCAGTACTTC. It is translated as CASSYSLWRAVSGEQYF.

This clonotype was observed at least ten times. V gene TRBV11-1 combines with J gene TRBJ1-1, with a tentative D call TRBD1 (6 bases). The V end lost 5 bases, the J end lost 1 base, and 17 bases lay between the germline ends. Germline values: CDR1 SGHAT, CDR2 FQDESV (reference sequence). This CDR3 contains 16 residues. CDR3 nucleotides: TGTGCCAGCAGCGTACGTGGGGGCTGGGGGAACACTGAAGCTTTCTTT. Its protein product is CASSVRGGWGNTEAFF.

This clonotype showed up many times. The chain has TRBV19 and TRBJ1-2; D not resolved. Trimming cost V 5 bases and J 0 bases, with 13 bases left between them. The CDR3 is 15 amino acids. Germline lookup yields CDR1 LNHDA and CDR2 SQIVND (reference sequence). The CDR3 sequence is CASSGWRKANYGYTF. CDR3 DNA: TGTGCCAGTAGTGGATGGAGAAAAGCTAACTATGGCTACACCTTC.

This clonotype was detected ten times or more. The rearrangement links TRBV12-3 or TRBV12-4 to TRBJ1-5; 9 bases are shared with TRBD1. J was trimmed by 3 bases and V by 5 bases; bases with no gene match: 2. This CDR3 is 14 amino acids long. CDR3 DNA sequence: TGTGCCAGCAGTGACAGGGGGGACAATCAGCCCCAGCATTTT. As protein: CASSDRGDNQPQHF.

This clonotype was recorded a few times. The rearrangement joins TRBV28 to TRBJ1-1, with 10 bases matching TRBD1. Germline-derived CDR1 and CDR2 are MDHEN and SYDVKM. With 6 bases clipped from V and 3 bases from J, the junction kept 4 bases outside the gene matches. The CDR3 has 14 amino acids. The CDR3: CASSDRGRDTEAFF. DNA of the CDR3: TGTGCCAGCAGCGACAGGGGGCGCGACACTGAAGCTTTCTTT.

This clonotype was observed many times. CDR3 DNA: TGTGCCAGCAGCGTAGTAGTCGTGAAGCGGACTAGCGGACAAGAGACCCAGTACTTC. Translating it yields CASSVVVVKRTSGQETQYF. This chain uses TRBV9 with TRBJ2-5; 10 positions agree with TRBD2. J lost 2 bases, V lost 0 bases, and 13 bases had no gene match. Germline lookup yields CDR1 SGDLS and CDR2 YYNGEE. The CDR3 totals 19 residues. Using reference TRBV9 and TRBJ2-5 for the parts outside the CDR3, the full variable domain is DSGVTQTPKHLITATGQRVTLRCSPRSGDLSVYWYQQSLDQGLQFLIQYYNGEERAKGNILERFSAQQFPDLHSELNLSSLELGDSALYFCASSVVVVKRTSGQETQYFGPGTRLLVL.

This clonotype occurred many times. The genes are TRBV12-3 or TRBV12-4 and TRBJ1-2; no reliable D call. This CDR3 region has 12 residues. Trimming took 2 bases from V and 4 from J, leaving 5 bases between them. The CDR3, as DNA: TGTGCCAGCAGTTTACAGACCTATGGCTACACCTTC. Translated, it gives CASSLQTYGYTF.

The rearrangement joins TRBV5-1 to TRBJ1-1; D is perhaps TRBD1 (6 bases). The CDR3 contains 16 residues. With 4 bases removed from V and 4 bases from J, the gap between germline ends came to 20 bases. CDR1 and CDR2 (germline): SGHRS, YFSETQ. CDR3 sequence reads: CASSPPGHVRGTEAFF. CDR3 in DNA: TGCGCCAGCAGCCCCCCGGGACACGTGAGGGGCACTGAAGCTTTCTTT.

This clonotype was observed many times. The chain is built from TRBV6-5 and TRBJ2-2, with D perhaps TRBD2 (5 bases). This CDR3 comprises 17 residues. Trimming pared 1 base from V and 1 base from J, leaving 13 bases between. CDR1 MNHEY and CDR2 SVGAGI come from the germline V gene. The CDR3 sequence: CASSYWRRAVNTGELFF. The CDR3, as DNA: TGTGCCAGCAGTTACTGGCGGCGGGCCGTGAACACCGGGGAGCTGTTTTTT.

The gene calls are TRBV12-3 or TRBV12-4 and TRBJ1-2; D ambiguous. The CDR3 covers 16 residues. Trimming took off 6 bases at V and 0 bases at J, with 17 bases between the two ends. Here the CDR3 DNA reads TGTGCCAGCAGCCTCATACCGGCATCTACTAACTATGGCTACACCTTC. This translates into CASSLIPASTNYGYTF.

Ten or more counts support this clonotype. Likely a read error: the CDR3 ends without its conserved phenylalanine or tryptophan. The chain joins TRBV19 to TRBJ1-2; D remains ambiguous. Trimming took 10 bases from V and 0 from J, leaving 15 bases between them. Germline CDR1 is LNHDA and CDR2 is SQIVND (reference sequence). This CDR3 is 14 amino acids long. This chain's CDR3 is CATAHTDPNYGYTS. DNA for the CDR3: TGTGCCACCGCTCACACCGACCCTAACTATGGCTACACCTCC.

The V call is TRBV5-1, the J call TRBJ2-5; D tentatively reads TRBD1 or TRBD2 (5 bases each). Germline values: CDR1 SGHRS, CDR2 YFSETQ. This CDR3 has 15 amino acids. Deletions cut 1 base from V and 2 bases from J, with 12 bases between. The CDR3: CASSLPSRGQETQYF. The DNA for the CDR3 is TGCGCCAGCAGCTTGCCCTCGAGGGGTCAAGAGACCCAGTACTTC.

This chain joins TRBV18 and TRBJ2-7; maybe TRBD2 (6 bases). Germline CDR1 KGHSH, CDR2 LQKENI. V was trimmed by 0 bases and J by 6 bases, leaving 15 bases between them. The CDR3 spans 15 residues. CDR3 nucleotide sequence: TGTGCCAGCTCACCACCCCGCGGGGCTCCCTCCGAGCAGTACTTC. As protein: CASSPPRGAPSEQYF.

The sample holds many counts of this clonotype. V and J are TRBV6-4 and TRBJ1-2, with 7 bases that match TRBD1. CDR3 length: 19 residues. V was clipped by 10 bases and J by 8 bases; unmatched bases: 31. The germline V gene has CDR1 MRHNA and CDR2 SNTAGT. The CDR3 DNA reads TGTGCCACCTTACAATATGCCAGACAGGGCTCGGGGGAAGAGAACGGCTACACCTTC. Its translation is CATLQYARQGSGEENGYTF.

This clonotype was seen more than once but under ten times. The rearrangement joins TRBV27 to TRBJ1-2; D gene unclear. V was shortened by 3 bases and J by 6 bases, with 14 bases between the two germline ends. Germline lookup yields CDR1 MNHEY and CDR2 SMNVEV (reference sequence). The CDR3 has 14 residues. Written as DNA, the CDR3 is TGTGCCAGCAGTTTCGGGTCCGGATTTGATGGCTACACCTTC. Its translation: CASSFGSGFDGYTF.

The rearrangement joins TRBV20-1 to TRBJ1-1, with no clear D. Germline CDR1 and CDR2: DFQATT and SNEGSKA (reference sequence). The CDR3 spans 16 residues. The V and J ends lost 3 bases and 1 base respectively, with 18 bases between them. The CDR3 DNA is TGCAGTGCTAGGGGCGGGAAAAAATCAGCGAACACTGAAGCTTTCTTT. Translated: CSARGGKKSANTEAFF.